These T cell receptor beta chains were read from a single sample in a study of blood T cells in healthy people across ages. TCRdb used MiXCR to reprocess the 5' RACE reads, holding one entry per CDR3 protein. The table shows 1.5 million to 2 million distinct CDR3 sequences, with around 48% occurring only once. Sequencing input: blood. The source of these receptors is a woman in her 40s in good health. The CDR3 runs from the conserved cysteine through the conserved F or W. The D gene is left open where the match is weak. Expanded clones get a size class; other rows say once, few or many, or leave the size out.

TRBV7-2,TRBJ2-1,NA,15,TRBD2,TGTGCCAGCAGCTTAACTAGCGGGGCTAGGAATGAGCAGTTCTTC,CASSLTSGARNEQFF
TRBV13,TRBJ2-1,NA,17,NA,TGTGCCAGCACCGAGAGGGGGTCACAAAGCTCCTACAATGAGCAGTTCTTC,CASTERGSQSSYNEQFF
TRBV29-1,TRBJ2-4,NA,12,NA,TGCAGCGTCCTTAGGGGGAAAAACATTCAGTACTTC,CSVLRGKNIQYF
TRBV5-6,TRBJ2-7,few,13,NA,TGTGCCAGCAGCTTTATTAGTACCCACGAGCAGTACTTC,CASSFISTHEQYF
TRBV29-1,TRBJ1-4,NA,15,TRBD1,TGCAGCGCTGCCCCCCGCAGGGGGGATCAGGAAAAACTGTTTTTT,CSAAPRRGDQEKLFF
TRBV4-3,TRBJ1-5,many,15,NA,TGCGCCAGCAGCCAAGTCGTCGGCGTTAATCAGCCCCAGCATTTT,CASSQVVGVNQPQHF
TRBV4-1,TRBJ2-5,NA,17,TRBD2,TGCGCCAGCAGCCTCGGACTAGCGGGGGGGCTAGTAGAGACCCAGTACTTC,CASSLGLAGGLVETQYF
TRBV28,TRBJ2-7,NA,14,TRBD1,TGTGCCAGCACCCCTGGGACAGCCCCCTACGAGCAGTACTTC,CASTPGTAPYEQYF
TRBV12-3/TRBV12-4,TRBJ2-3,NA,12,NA,TGTGCCAGTACCTTGCAGGGGAATACGCAGTATTTT,CASTLQGNTQYF
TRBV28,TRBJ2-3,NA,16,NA,TGTGCCAGCAGCCCTGGGGGGACCTTAAACACAGATACGCAGTATTTT,CASSPGGTLNTDTQYF
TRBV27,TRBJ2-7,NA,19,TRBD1,TGTGCCAGCAGTTTATCTCGAGTGTCTGGGACAGGGGGATCCTACGAGCAGTACTTC,CASSLSRVSGTGGSYEQYF
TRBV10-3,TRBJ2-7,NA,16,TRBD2,TGTGCCATCAGTGATCTAGCGGGGACCTCCTACAATGAGCAGTACTTC,CAISDLAGTSYNEQYF
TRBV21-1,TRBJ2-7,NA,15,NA,TGTGCACTCCTATCCCCCAGTTCGTGCTCCTACGAGCAGTACTTC,CALLSPSSCSYEQYF
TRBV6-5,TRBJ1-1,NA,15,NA,TGTGCCAGCAGTTACGAAAGCCGACCCAACACTGAAGCTTTCTTT,CASSYESRPNTEAFF
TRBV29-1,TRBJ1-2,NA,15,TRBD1,TGCAGCGTTGTGAGAGGGGGGACAGGGGAGAATAGCTACACCTTC,CSVVRGGTGENSYTF
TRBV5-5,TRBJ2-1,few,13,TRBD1,TGTGCCAGCACCAGGGGGCTTACGAATGAGCAGTTCTTC,CASTRGLTNEQFF
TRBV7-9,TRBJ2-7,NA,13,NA,TGTGCCAGCAGCTTCAGGGACCGGTACGAGCAGTACTTC,CASSFRDRYEQYF
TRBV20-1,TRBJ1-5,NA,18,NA,TGCAGTGCTAGAGAAGGAGGGGGAGGCCCGATTGGCAATCAGCCCCAGCATTTT,CSAREGGGGPIGNQPQHF
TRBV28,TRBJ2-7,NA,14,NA,TGTGCCAGCAGGACCGAGGACACAGCCTACGAGCAGTACTTC,CASRTEDTAYEQYF
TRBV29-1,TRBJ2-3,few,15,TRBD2,TGCAGCGTTCGCCCACGGCGGGGGGGCACAGATACGCAGTATTTT,CSVRPRRGGTDTQYF
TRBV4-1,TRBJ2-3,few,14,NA,TGCGCCAGCAGCCAAGATATCCGGCCAGATACGCAGTATTTT,CASSQDIRPDTQYF
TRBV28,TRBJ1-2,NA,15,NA,TGTGCCAGCAGTCATTCTGTCCCAGAGATCGGGAGCTACACCTTC,CASSHSVPEIGSYTF
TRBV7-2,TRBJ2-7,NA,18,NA,TGTGCCAGCAGCTTAGCCGACATCACCAGGGCGAGACCCTACGAGCAGTACTTC,CASSLADITRARPYEQYF
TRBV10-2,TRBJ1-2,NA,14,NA,TGCGCCAGCAGCGTCGGCGGATCAAGCAGGTGGTACACCTTC,CASSVGGSSRWYTF
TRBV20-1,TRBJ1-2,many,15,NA,TGCAGTGCTAGAGTGGTACACCAGTCTAACTATGGCTACACCTTC,CSARVVHQSNYGYTF
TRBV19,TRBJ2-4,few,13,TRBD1,TGTGCCAGTAGCCGACAGGGAGAAAACATTCAGTACTTC,CASSRQGENIQYF
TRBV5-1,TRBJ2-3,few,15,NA,TGCGCCAGCAGCTTGGCGACAGAATTCACAGATACGCAGTATTTT,CASSLATEFTDTQYF
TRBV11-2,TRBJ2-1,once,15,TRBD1,TGTGCCAGCAGCCCCCTACAGGGGGCGGGGAATGAGCAGTTCTTC,CASSPLQGAGNEQFF
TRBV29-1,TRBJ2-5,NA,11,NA,TGCAGCGTTCTCAGGGAAGAGACCCAGTACTTC,CSVLREETQYF
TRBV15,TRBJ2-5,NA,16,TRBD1,TGTGCCACCAGACCGCCCGGACAGGGGAGTGAAGAGACCCAGTACTTC,CATRPPGQGSEETQYF
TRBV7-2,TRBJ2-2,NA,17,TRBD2,TGTGCCAGCAGCTCCCCGGGACTAGCGGGACCCATGGGGGAGCTGTTTTTT,CASSSPGLAGPMGELFF
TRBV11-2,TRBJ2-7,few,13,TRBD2,TGTGCCAGCGAAGCGGGGAGCTCCTACGAGCAGTACTTC,CASEAGSSYEQYF
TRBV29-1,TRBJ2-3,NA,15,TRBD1,TGCAGCGCTAAGACAGGGGCCTCTAGCACAGATACGCAGTATTTT,CSAKTGASSTDTQYF
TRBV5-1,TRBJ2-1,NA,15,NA,TGCGCCAGCAGTGTTCCCCTATTAGGTGAGAATGAGCAGTTCTTC,CASSVPLLGENEQFF
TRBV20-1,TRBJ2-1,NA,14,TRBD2,TGCAGTGCCCTTAGCGGGGGGGGATACAATGAGCAGTTCTTC,CSALSGGGYNEQFF
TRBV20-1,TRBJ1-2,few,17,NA,TGCAGTGCTAGAGATGCAATCGGGGTTAGGTTAGCGGATGGCTACACCTTC,CSARDAIGVRLADGYTF
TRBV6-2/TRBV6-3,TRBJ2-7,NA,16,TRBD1,TGTGCCAGCAGTTACCGGACAGGAACCCCCTCCTACGAGCAGTACTTC,CASSYRTGTPSYEQYF